Each of the 4 T cell receptor beta chains below was sequenced from the same sample in a study of T cell responses to AZD1222 COVID-19 vaccine. Libraries were prepared by immunoSEQ multiplex PCR; TCRdb keeps only in-frame clonotypes and omits some of them. The sample yields some 150,000 clones, around nine tenths seen once. The sequenced sample was peripheral blood, obtained on day 0 of AZD1222 vaccination. All receptors come from an adult in good health.

This clone was recorded once. The genes are TRBV5-1 and TRBJ1-1, with D tentatively TRBD1 (6 bases). Germline loops: CDR1 SGHRS, CDR2 YFSETQ. This CDR3 comprises 15 residues. V was clipped by 0 bases and J by 3 bases, with 12 bases between them. The CDR3 loop is CASSLEGGSDTEAFF. CDR3 DNA: TGCGCCAGCAGCTTGGAGGGGGGCAGCGACACTGAAGCTTTCTTT.

This chain uses TRBV3-1 (or the pseudogene TRBV3-2) with TRBJ1-2; D is ambiguous. From germline, CDR1 is LGHDT and CDR2 YNNKEL (reference sequence). The CDR3 spans 13 residues. The V end was cut by 1 base, the J end by 4 bases, with 7 bases between. CDR3: CASSQGNIYGYTF. The CDR3 bases are TGTGCCAGCAGCCAAGGTAATATCTATGGCTACACCTTC.

V usage is TRBV9 and J usage is TRBJ2-3; TRBD2 agrees at 12 bases. With 4 bases clipped from V and 2 bases from J, the junction kept 17 bases outside the gene matches. Germline CDR1 is SGDLS and CDR2 is YYNGEE. This CDR3 is 20 amino acids long. DNA of the CDR3: TGTGCCAGCAGCCCACGAGGACTAGCGGGAACGCCGGGCCTCACAGATACGCAGTATTTT. It encodes CASSPRGLAGTPGLTDTQYF.

The CDR3 DNA follows: TGTGCCAGCTCACCAGAAAAACTCCTCGACAGGGAAGCTTTCTTT. Encoded protein: CASSPEKLLDREAFF. This chain connects TRBV18 to TRBJ1-1, with D possibly being TRBD1 (6 bases). Between the trimmed V and J ends, which lost 2 bases and 8 bases, there was a span of 18 bases. The germline CDR1 and CDR2 sequences are KGHSH and LQKENI. CDR3 length equals 15 residues.